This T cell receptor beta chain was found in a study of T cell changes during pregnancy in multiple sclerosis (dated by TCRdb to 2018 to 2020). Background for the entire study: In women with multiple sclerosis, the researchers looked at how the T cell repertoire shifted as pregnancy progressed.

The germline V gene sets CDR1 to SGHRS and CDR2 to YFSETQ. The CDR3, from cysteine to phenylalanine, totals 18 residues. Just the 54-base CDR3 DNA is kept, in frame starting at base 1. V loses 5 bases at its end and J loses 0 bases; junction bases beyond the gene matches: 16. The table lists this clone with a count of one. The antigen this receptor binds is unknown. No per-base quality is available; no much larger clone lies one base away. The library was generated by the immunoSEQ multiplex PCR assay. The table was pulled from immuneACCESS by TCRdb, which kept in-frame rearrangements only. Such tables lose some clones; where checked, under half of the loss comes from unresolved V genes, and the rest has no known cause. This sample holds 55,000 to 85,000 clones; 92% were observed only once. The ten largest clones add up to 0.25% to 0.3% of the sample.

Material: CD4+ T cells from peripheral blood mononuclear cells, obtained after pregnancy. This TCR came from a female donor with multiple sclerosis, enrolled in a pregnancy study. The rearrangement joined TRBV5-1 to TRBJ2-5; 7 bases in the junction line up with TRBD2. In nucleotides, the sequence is TGCGCCAGCAGAGCTCCAAGGGCGGGAGACGGGTACCAAGAGACCCAGTACTTC. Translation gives CASRAPRAGDGYQETQYF.